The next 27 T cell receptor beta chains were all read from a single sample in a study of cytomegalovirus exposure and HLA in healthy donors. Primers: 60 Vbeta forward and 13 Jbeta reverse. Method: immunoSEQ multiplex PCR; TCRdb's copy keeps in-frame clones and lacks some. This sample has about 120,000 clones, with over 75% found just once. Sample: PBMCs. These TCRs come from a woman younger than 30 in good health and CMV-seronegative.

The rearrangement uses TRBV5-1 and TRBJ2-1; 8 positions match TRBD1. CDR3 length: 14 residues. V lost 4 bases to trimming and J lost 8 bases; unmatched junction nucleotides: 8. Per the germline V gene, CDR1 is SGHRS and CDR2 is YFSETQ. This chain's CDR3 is CASSLPTGEYEQFF. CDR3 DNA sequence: TGCGCCAGCAGCCTCCCGACAGGGGAATATGAGCAGTTCTTC.

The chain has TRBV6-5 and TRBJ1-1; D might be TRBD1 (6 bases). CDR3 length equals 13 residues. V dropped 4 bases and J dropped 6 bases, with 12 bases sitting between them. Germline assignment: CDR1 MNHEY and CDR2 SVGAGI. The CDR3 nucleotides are TGTGCCAGCAGTTTAACAGGGATAGCTGAAGCTTTCTTT. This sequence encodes CASSLTGIAEAFF.

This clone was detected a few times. CDR3 residues: CASSVEPSVGGNTQYF. The CDR3 nucleotides are TGTGCCAGCAGCGTAGAACCTAGCGTTGGGGGAAATACGCAGTATTTT. V and J are TRBV9 and TRBJ2-3; perhaps TRBD2 as D (6 bases). Trimming cost V 0 bases and J 7 bases, with 18 bases left between them. The CDR3 length is 16 residues. From germline, CDR1 is SGDLS and CDR2 YYNGEE.

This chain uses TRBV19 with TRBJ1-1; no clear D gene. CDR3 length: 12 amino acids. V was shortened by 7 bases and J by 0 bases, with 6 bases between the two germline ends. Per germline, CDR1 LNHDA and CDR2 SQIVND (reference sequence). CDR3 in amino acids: CASTYLNTEAFF. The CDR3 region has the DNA TGTGCCAGTACCTATCTGAACACTGAAGCTTTCTTT.

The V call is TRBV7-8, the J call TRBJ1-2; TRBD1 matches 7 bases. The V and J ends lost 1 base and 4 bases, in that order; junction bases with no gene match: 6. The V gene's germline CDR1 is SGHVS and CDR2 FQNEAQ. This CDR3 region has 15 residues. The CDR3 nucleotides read TGTGCCAGCAGCTTAGATCGGGACAGCGGCTATGGCTACACCTTC. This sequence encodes CASSLDRDSGYGYTF. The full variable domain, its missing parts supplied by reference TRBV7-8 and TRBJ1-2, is GAGVSQSPRYKVAKRGQDVALRCDPISGHVSLFWYQQALGQGPEFLTYFQNEAQLDKSGLPSDRFFAERPEGSVSTLKIQRTQQEDSAVYLCASSLDRDSGYGYTFGSGTRLTVV.

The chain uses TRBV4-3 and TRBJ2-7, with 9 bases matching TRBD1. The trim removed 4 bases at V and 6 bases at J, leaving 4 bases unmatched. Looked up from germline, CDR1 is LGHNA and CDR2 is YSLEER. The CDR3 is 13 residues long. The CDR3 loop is CASSPGQGFEQYF. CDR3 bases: TGCGCCAGCAGCCCGGGACAGGGATTCGAGCAGTACTTC.

CDR3 loop: CASSRSAGGWDNYGYTF. The CDR3 region has the DNA TGTGCCAGCAGTCGCAGCGCCGGGGGATGGGATAACTATGGCTACACCTTC. V usage is TRBV7-9 and J usage is TRBJ1-2, with TRBD1 as a possible D gene (5 bases). Trimming cost V 6 bases and J 1 base, with 21 bases left between them. This CDR3 is built from 17 residues. Germline V gene data show CDR1 as SEHNR and CDR2 as FQNEAQ (reference sequence).

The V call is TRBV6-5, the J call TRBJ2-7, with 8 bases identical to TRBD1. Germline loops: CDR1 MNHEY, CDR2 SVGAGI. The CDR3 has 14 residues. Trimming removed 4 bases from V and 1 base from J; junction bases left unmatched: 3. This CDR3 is CASSSQGESYEQYF. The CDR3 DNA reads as TGTGCCAGCAGTTCACAGGGGGAGTCCTACGAGCAGTACTTC.

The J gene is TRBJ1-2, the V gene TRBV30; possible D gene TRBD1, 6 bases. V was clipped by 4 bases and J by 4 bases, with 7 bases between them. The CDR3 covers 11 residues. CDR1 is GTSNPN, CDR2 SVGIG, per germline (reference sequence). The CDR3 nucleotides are TGTGCCTGGAACAGGGTCTATGGCTACACCTTC. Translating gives CAWNRVYGYTF.

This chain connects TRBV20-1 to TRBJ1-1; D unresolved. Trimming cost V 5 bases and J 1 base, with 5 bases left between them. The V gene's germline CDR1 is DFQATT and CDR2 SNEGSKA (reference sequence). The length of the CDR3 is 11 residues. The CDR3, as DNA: TGCAGTGCTGCGGCGAACACTGAAGCTTTCTTT. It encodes CSAAANTEAFF.

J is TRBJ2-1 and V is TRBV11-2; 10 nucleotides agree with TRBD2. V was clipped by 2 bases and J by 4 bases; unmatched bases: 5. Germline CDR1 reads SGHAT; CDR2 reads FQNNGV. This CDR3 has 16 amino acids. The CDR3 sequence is CASSLKAGGWYNEQFF. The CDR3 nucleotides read TGTGCCAGCAGCTTAAAAGCGGGAGGGTGGTACAATGAGCAGTTCTTC.

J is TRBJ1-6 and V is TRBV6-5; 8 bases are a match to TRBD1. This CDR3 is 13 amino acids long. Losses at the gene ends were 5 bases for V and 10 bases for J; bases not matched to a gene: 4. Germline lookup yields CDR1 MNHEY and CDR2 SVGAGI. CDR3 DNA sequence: TGTGCCAGCAGTACAGGGGGAAAGTCACCCCTCCACTTT. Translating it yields CASSTGGKSPLHF.

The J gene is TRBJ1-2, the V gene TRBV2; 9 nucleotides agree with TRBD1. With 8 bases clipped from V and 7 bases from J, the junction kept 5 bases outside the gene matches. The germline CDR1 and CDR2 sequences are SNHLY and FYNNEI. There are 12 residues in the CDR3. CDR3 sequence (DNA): TGTGCCAGCGACCGGGACAGGGCTGGCTACACCTTC. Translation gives CASDRDRAGYTF.

CDR3 loop: CASSSQRYDNEQFF. The CDR3 DNA follows: TGCGCCAGCAGCTCCCAGAGGTACGACAATGAGCAGTTCTTC. The gene calls are TRBV5-1 and TRBJ2-1; the D is unclear. V shed 3 bases and J shed 5 bases, with 12 bases lying between them. The CDR3 contains 14 residues. Germline lookup yields CDR1 SGHRS and CDR2 YFSETQ.

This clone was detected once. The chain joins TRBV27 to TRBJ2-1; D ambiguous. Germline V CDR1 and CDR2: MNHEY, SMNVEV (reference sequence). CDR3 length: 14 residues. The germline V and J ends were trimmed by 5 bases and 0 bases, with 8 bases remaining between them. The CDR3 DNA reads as TGTGCCAGCAGTCCAGCGAGCTCCTACAATGAGCAGTTCTTC. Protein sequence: CASSPASSYNEQFF.

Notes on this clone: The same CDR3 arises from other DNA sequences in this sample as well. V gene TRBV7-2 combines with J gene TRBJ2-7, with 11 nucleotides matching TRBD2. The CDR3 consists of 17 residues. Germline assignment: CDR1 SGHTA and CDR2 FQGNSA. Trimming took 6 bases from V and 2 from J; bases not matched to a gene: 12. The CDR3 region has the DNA TGTGCCAGCAGTCTCCTGCTAGCGGGAGGCTCGCCCTACGAGCAGTACTTC. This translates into CASSLLLAGGSPYEQYF. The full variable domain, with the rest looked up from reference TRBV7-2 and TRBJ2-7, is GAGVSQSPSNKVTEKGKDVELRCDPISGHTALYWYRQSLGQGLEFLIYFQGNSAPDKSGLPSDRFSAERTGGSVSTLTIQRTQQEDSAVYLCASSLLLAGGSPYEQYFGPGTRLTVT.

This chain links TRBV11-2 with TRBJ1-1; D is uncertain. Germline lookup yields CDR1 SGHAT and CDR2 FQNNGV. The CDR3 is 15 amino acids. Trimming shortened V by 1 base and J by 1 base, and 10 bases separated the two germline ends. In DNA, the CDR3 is TGTGCCAGCAGCTTAGGTGGAGCGGGGAACACTGAAGCTTTCTTT. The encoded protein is CASSLGGAGNTEAFF.

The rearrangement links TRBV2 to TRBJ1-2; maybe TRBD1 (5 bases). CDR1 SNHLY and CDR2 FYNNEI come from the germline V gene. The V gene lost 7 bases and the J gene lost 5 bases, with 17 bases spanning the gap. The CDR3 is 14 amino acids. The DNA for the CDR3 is TGTGCCAGCAACCCCCGGGCAGGGCCTTATGGCTACACCTTC. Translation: CASNPRAGPYGYTF.

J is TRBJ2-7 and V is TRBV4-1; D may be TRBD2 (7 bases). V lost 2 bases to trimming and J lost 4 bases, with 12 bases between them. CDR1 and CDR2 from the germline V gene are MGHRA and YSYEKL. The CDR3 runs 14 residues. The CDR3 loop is CASSQRGAGYEQYF. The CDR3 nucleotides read TGCGCCAGCAGCCAACGGGGGGCTGGATACGAGCAGTACTTC.

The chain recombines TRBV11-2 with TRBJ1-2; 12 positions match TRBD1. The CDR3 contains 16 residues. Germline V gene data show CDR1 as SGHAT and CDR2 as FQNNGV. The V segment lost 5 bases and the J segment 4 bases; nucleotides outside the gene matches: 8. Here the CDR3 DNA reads TGTGCCAGCAGCGCTCGGGACAGGGGGCGCACCTATGGCTACACCTTC. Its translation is CASSARDRGRTYGYTF. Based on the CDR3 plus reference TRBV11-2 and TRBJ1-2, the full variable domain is EAGVAQSPRYKIIEKRQSVAFWCNPISGHATLYWYQQILGQGPKLLIQFQNNGVVDDSQLPKDRFSAERLKGVDSTLKIQPAKLEDSAVYLCASSARDRGRTYGYTFGSGTRLTVV.

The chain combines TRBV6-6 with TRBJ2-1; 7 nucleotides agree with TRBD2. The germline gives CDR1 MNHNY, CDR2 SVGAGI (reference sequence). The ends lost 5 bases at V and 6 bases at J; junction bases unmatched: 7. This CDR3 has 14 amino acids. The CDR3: CASSSGAASNEQFF. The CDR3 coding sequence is TGTGCCAGCAGTAGCGGGGCGGCGTCCAATGAGCAGTTCTTC.

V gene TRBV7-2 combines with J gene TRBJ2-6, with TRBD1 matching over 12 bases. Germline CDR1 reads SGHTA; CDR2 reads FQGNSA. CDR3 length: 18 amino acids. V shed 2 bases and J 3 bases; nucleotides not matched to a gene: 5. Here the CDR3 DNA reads TGTGCCAGCAGCTTACGCGGGACAGGGGGCTTTGGGGCCAACGTCCTGACTTTC. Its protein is CASSLRGTGGFGANVLTF.

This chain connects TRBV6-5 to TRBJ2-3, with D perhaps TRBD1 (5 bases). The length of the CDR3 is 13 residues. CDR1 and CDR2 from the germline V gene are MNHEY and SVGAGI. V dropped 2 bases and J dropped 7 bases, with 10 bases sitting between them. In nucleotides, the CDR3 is TGTGCCAGCAGTTACCCCTCAGGGAATACGCAGTATTTT. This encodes CASSYPSGNTQYF.

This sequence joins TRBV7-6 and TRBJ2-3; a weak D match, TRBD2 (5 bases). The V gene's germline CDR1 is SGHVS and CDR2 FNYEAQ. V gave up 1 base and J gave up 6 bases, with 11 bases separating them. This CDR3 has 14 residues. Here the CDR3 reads CASSLGSWEDTQYF. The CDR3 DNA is TGTGCCAGCAGCTTAGGCAGTTGGGAGGATACGCAGTATTTT.

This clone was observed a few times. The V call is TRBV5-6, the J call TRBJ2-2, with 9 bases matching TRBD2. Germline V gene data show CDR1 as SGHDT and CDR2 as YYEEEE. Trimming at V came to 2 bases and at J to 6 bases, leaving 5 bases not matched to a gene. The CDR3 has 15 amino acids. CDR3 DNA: TGTGCCAGCAGCTTCCAAGTAGCGGGAGCCGGGGAGCTGTTTTTT. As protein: CASSFQVAGAGELFF.

CDR3 in amino acids: CASSNLANEQFF. In DNA, the CDR3 is TGTGCCAGCAGCAACCTAGCGAATGAGCAGTTCTTC. This chain links TRBV7-9 with TRBJ2-1; perhaps TRBD2 as D (6 bases). V lost 5 bases and J 7 bases, leaving 9 bases between the germline ends. Germline values: CDR1 SEHNR, CDR2 FQNEAQ (reference sequence). CDR3 length: 12 amino acids.

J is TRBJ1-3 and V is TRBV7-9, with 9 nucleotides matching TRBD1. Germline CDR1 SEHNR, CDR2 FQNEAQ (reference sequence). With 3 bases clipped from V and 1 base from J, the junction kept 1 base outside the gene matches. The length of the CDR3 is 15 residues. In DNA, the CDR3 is TGTGCCAGCAGCTTGGGACAGGGATCTGGAAACACCATATATTTT. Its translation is CASSLGQGSGNTIYF.